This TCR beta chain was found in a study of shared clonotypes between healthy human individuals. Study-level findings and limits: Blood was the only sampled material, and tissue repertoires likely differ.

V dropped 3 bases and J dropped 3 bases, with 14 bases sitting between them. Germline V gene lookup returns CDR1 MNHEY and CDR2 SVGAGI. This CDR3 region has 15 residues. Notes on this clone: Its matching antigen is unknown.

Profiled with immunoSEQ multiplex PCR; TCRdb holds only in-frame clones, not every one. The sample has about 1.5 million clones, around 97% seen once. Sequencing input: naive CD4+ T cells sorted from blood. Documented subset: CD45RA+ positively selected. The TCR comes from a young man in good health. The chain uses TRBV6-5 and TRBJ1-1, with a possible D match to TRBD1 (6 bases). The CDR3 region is CASSYYASGDTEAFF. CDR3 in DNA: TGTGCCAGCAGTTATTACGCCTCAGGGGACACTGAAGCTTTCTTT.